The rows below give T cell receptor beta chains drawn from one sample of a study of blood T cells in healthy people across ages. Using its own MiXCR run on the 5' RACE reads, TCRdb lists one record per CDR3 protein. The sample lists nearly 1 million distinct CDR3 sequences; 45% to 60% were seen once. The sequencing sample was made of blood. These receptor sequences come from a woman aged 55-75 years in good health. Both conserved end residues are part of each CDR3. A D gene is named only where the DNA matches it firmly. Clone size is not always given. Where it is, it says once, few, many or a class for expanded clones.

V gene: TRBV24-1
J gene: TRBJ2-3
D gene: NA
clone size: NA
CDR3 protein: CATSDTPDTQYF
CDR3 DNA: TGTGCCACCAGTGATACTCCGGATACGCAGTATTTT

V gene: TRBV3-1
J gene: TRBJ1-5
D gene: TRBD1
clone size: NA
CDR3 protein: CASSRTGARPQHF
CDR3 DNA: TGTGCCAGCAGCCGAACAGGGGCAAGGCCCCAGCATTTT

V gene: TRBV6-1
J gene: TRBJ2-7
D gene: TRBD1
clone size: NA
CDR3 protein: CASRGTGVSSYEQYF
CDR3 DNA: TGTGCCAGTAGGGGGACAGGGGTTAGCTCCTACGAGCAGTACTTC

V gene: TRBV2
J gene: TRBJ1-1
D gene: TRBD1
clone size: NA
CDR3 protein: CASRRQGCEAFF
CDR3 DNA: TGTGCCAGCAGGAGACAGGGCTGTGAAGCTTTCTTT

V gene: TRBV10-3
J gene: TRBJ2-1
D gene: NA
clone size: NA
CDR3 protein: CAISESKPNGQFF
CDR3 DNA: TGTGCCATCAGTGAGTCGAAACCTAACGGGCAGTTCTTC

V gene: TRBV20-1
J gene: TRBJ2-7
D gene: TRBD2
clone size: few
CDR3 protein: CSARGLAAPYEQYF
CDR3 DNA: TGCAGTGCTAGAGGACTAGCTGCCCCCTACGAGCAGTACTTC

V gene: TRBV27
J gene: TRBJ2-2
D gene: NA
clone size: many
CDR3 protein: CASSPLTGELFF
CDR3 DNA: TGTGCCAGCAGCCCACTGACCGGGGAGCTGTTTTTT

V gene: TRBV7-2
J gene: TRBJ2-3
D gene: NA
clone size: NA
CDR3 protein: CASSPGGGSTDTQYF
CDR3 DNA: TGTGCCAGCAGCCCAGGGGGAGGTAGCACAGATACGCAGTATTTT

V gene: TRBV11-2
J gene: TRBJ2-7
D gene: NA
clone size: NA
CDR3 protein: CASSLGRGRAGPYEQYF
CDR3 DNA: TGTGCCAGCAGCTTAGGCAGGGGGCGAGCGGGACCCTACGAGCAGTACTTC

V gene: TRBV20-1
J gene: TRBJ2-5
D gene: NA
clone size: NA
CDR3 protein: CSAGKETQYF
CDR3 DNA: TGCAGTGCTGGTAAAGAGACCCAGTACTTC

V gene: TRBV5-1
J gene: TRBJ2-3
D gene: NA
clone size: once
CDR3 protein: CASKGTSTSTDTQYF
CDR3 DNA: TGCGCCAGCAAAGGGACATCAACTAGCACAGATACGCAGTATTTT

V gene: TRBV28
J gene: TRBJ2-7
D gene: TRBD1
clone size: NA
CDR3 protein: CASSTGGNLYEQYF
CDR3 DNA: TGTGCCAGCAGCACAGGGGGTAACCTCTACGAGCAGTACTTC

V gene: TRBV18
J gene: TRBJ1-1
D gene: NA
clone size: NA
CDR3 protein: CASSQGRGAEAFF
CDR3 DNA: TGTGCCAGCTCACAGGGGCGGGGGGCTGAAGCTTTCTTT

V gene: TRBV6-6
J gene: TRBJ1-6
D gene: NA
clone size: once
CDR3 protein: CASSYSGLDNSPPHF
CDR3 DNA: TGTGCCAGCAGTTACAGCGGTTTAGATAATTCACCCCCCCACTTT

V gene: TRBV3-1
J gene: TRBJ2-7
D gene: NA
clone size: NA
CDR3 protein: CASSPGPLAYEQYF
CDR3 DNA: TGTGCCAGCAGCCCAGGGCCCCTGGCCTACGAGCAGTACTTC

V gene: TRBV15
J gene: TRBJ2-1
D gene: NA
clone size: NA
CDR3 protein: CATSRDISYEQFF
CDR3 DNA: TGTGCCACCAGCAGGGACATCTCCTACGAGCAGTTCTTC

V gene: TRBV10-3
J gene: TRBJ2-5
D gene: TRBD1
clone size: NA
CDR3 protein: CAISTGTGETQYF
CDR3 DNA: TGTGCCATCAGTACAGGGACAGGGGAGACCCAGTACTTC

V gene: TRBV27
J gene: TRBJ2-4
D gene: TRBD1
clone size: few
CDR3 protein: CASSLIGTGGNIQYF
CDR3 DNA: TGTGCCAGCAGTTTAATAGGGACAGGAGGAAACATTCAGTACTTC

V gene: TRBV3-1
J gene: TRBJ2-7
D gene: NA
clone size: NA
CDR3 protein: CASSQFPRLSSHEQYF
CDR3 DNA: TGTGCCAGCAGCCAATTCCCTCGACTGAGCTCCCACGAGCAGTACTTC

V gene: TRBV4-2
J gene: TRBJ2-1
D gene: NA
clone size: NA
CDR3 protein: CASSQLRNEQFF
CDR3 DNA: TGTGCCAGCAGCCAGCTACGCAATGAGCAGTTCTTC

V gene: TRBV11-2
J gene: TRBJ2-7
D gene: NA
clone size: NA
CDR3 protein: CASSYLGDLGYEQYF
CDR3 DNA: TGTGCCAGCAGCTACCTAGGGGATTTGGGTTACGAGCAGTACTTC

V gene: TRBV3-1
J gene: TRBJ2-1
D gene: TRBD1
clone size: NA
CDR3 protein: CASSPGTGSPYNEQFF
CDR3 DNA: TGTGCCAGCAGCCCCGGGACAGGGTCCCCCTACAATGAGCAGTTCTTC

V gene: TRBV28
J gene: TRBJ2-1
D gene: TRBD2
clone size: once
CDR3 protein: CASSPGLAGVKSEQFF
CDR3 DNA: TGTGCCAGCAGTCCGGGACTAGCGGGAGTTAAGAGTGAGCAGTTCTTC

V gene: TRBV5-5
J gene: TRBJ2-5
D gene: TRBD2
clone size: NA
CDR3 protein: CASSIGLASTETQYF
CDR3 DNA: TGTGCCAGCAGCATAGGACTAGCGAGTACAGAGACCCAGTACTTC

V gene: TRBV7-2
J gene: TRBJ2-1
D gene: TRBD2
clone size: few
CDR3 protein: CASSLGGRVQFF
CDR3 DNA: TGTGCCAGCAGCTTAGGCGGGAGGGTGCAGTTCTTC

V gene: TRBV12-3/TRBV12-4
J gene: TRBJ2-1
D gene: TRBD2
clone size: NA
CDR3 protein: CASRSGGGTSDPLDEQFF
CDR3 DNA: TGTGCCAGCAGGTCAGGGGGTGGGACTAGCGATCCTTTGGATGAGCAGTTCTTC

V gene: TRBV20-1
J gene: TRBJ2-3
D gene: NA
clone size: few
CDR3 protein: CSAKGLVGELTDTQYF
CDR3 DNA: TGCAGTGCAAAGGGGTTAGTGGGTGAACTCACAGATACGCAGTATTTT

V gene: TRBV12-3/TRBV12-4
J gene: TRBJ2-7
D gene: NA
clone size: few
CDR3 protein: CASSVSGIYEQYF
CDR3 DNA: TGTGCCAGCAGTGTTTCGGGAATCTACGAGCAGTACTTC

V gene: TRBV3-1
J gene: TRBJ2-5
D gene: NA
clone size: NA
CDR3 protein: CASSPGGYNEQYF
CDR3 DNA: TGTGCCAGCAGCCCCGGCGGGTACAATGAGCAGTACTTC

V gene: TRBV4-2
J gene: TRBJ1-5
D gene: NA
clone size: NA
CDR3 protein: CASSQGALSLGGSNQPQHF
CDR3 DNA: TGTGCCAGCAGCCAAGGAGCCCTATCTCTCGGGGGGAGCAATCAGCCCCAGCATTTT

V gene: TRBV5-1
J gene: TRBJ1-1
D gene: TRBD1
clone size: NA
CDR3 protein: CASSMDRGDCEAFF
CDR3 DNA: TGCGCCAGCAGCATGGACAGGGGGGACTGTGAAGCTTTCTTT

V gene: TRBV4-1
J gene: TRBJ1-1
D gene: TRBD1
clone size: many
CDR3 protein: CASSHPVRDRGLAFF
CDR3 DNA: TGCGCCAGCAGCCACCCCGTCCGGGACAGGGGGTTGGCTTTCTTT

V gene: TRBV3-1
J gene: TRBJ2-7
D gene: NA
clone size: NA
CDR3 protein: CASSQSRVEQYF
CDR3 DNA: TGTGCCAGCAGCCAATCCCGGGTTGAGCAGTACTTC

V gene: TRBV7-8
J gene: TRBJ1-5
D gene: NA
clone size: NA
CDR3 protein: CASSLGRVSYQPQHF
CDR3 DNA: TGTGCCAGCAGCTTAGGAAGGGTTAGTTATCAGCCCCAGCATTTT

V gene: TRBV29-1
J gene: TRBJ2-5
D gene: TRBD2
clone size: NA
CDR3 protein: CSVEAPLAGQYGQYF
CDR3 DNA: TGCAGCGTTGAAGCCCCGCTAGCGGGACAGTACGGGCAGTACTTC

V gene: TRBV10-3
J gene: TRBJ2-7
D gene: TRBD1
clone size: few
CDR3 protein: CAIRDPGQSSYEQYF
CDR3 DNA: TGTGCCATCAGGGACCCGGGACAGAGCTCCTACGAGCAGTACTTC

V gene: TRBV7-2
J gene: TRBJ2-1
D gene: TRBD1
clone size: few
CDR3 protein: CASSRQGFDEQFF
CDR3 DNA: TGTGCCAGCAGCAGACAGGGTTTCGATGAGCAGTTCTTC

V gene: TRBV1
J gene: TRBJ1-2
D gene: NA
clone size: few
CDR3 protein: CTSSQERGEANYGYTF
CDR3 DNA: TGCACCAGCAGCCAAGAGAGAGGGGAGGCTAACTATGGCTACACCTTC

V gene: TRBV29-1
J gene: TRBJ1-1
D gene: NA
clone size: NA
CDR3 protein: CSVAGRGRTEAFF
CDR3 DNA: TGCAGCGTTGCGGGGCGAGGGCGCACTGAAGCTTTCTTT

V gene: TRBV12-3/TRBV12-4
J gene: TRBJ2-3
D gene: NA
clone size: NA
CDR3 protein: CASTPRGLSTDTQYF
CDR3 DNA: TGTGCCAGCACCCCCCGCGGACTGAGTACAGATACGCAGTATTTT

V gene: TRBV7-2
J gene: TRBJ2-3
D gene: NA
clone size: few
CDR3 protein: CASSFDTRGDTQYF
CDR3 DNA: TGTGCCAGCAGCTTTGATACTAGAGGGGATACGCAGTATTTT

V gene: TRBV15
J gene: TRBJ2-5
D gene: NA
clone size: few
CDR3 protein: CATSRERGAEETQYF
CDR3 DNA: TGTGCCACCAGCAGAGAGCGGGGAGCGGAAGAGACCCAGTACTTC

V gene: TRBV28
J gene: TRBJ2-1
D gene: TRBD1
clone size: NA
CDR3 protein: CASSLGTGSTNEQFF
CDR3 DNA: TGTGCCAGCAGCCTCGGGACAGGGAGCACCAATGAGCAGTTCTTC

V gene: TRBV28
J gene: TRBJ2-7
D gene: TRBD1
clone size: NA
CDR3 protein: CASSLLGAGGSYEQYF
CDR3 DNA: TGTGCCAGCAGTTTACTCGGTGCAGGGGGCTCCTACGAGCAGTACTTC

V gene: TRBV10-1
J gene: TRBJ2-3
D gene: TRBD2
clone size: once
CDR3 protein: CASSISASGSADTQYF
CDR3 DNA: TGCGCCAGCAGTATTTCGGCTAGCGGGAGTGCAGATACGCAGTATTTT